One sample yielded the 5 T cell receptor beta chains listed below, sequenced in a study of shared clonotypes between healthy human individuals (dated by TCRdb to about 2020). Libraries were prepared through the immunoSEQ multiplex PCR assay. TCRdb limited this immuneACCESS table to in-frame rearrangements with V and J called. A share of clones is missing; checked studies link under half to unresolved V genes, and the rest is unexplained. The sample table holds 2 million to 2.5 million clones, of which 85% to 95% were seen once. The ten largest make up 0.39% of the sample. Specimen: naive CD4+ T cells from PBMCs. Sample cell subset or site, as interpreted from the label and publication: CD45RA+ positively selected. These receptors originate from a man between 18 and 35 years old in good health. Some clones in this sample may be carry-over from other donors' samples.

This rearrangement joins TRBV9 to TRBJ1-2; D is undetermined. Trimming stripped 1 base from V and 0 bases from J, with 7 bases between. This CDR3 region has 14 residues. Germline V gene data show CDR1 as SGDLS and CDR2 as YYNGEE. The CDR3 region is CASSVIGTNYGYTF. DNA of the CDR3: TGTGCCAGCAGCGTAATAGGAACTAACTATGGCTACACCTTC.

CDR3: CASSQEGTSRRRSYEQYF. The DNA of the CDR3 is TGTGCCAGCAGCCAAGAAGGGACTAGCCGCAGACGCTCCTACGAGCAGTACTTC. The chain couples TRBV4-2 to TRBJ2-5; 9 nucleotides agree with TRBD2. TRBJ2-7 explains the end of the DNA better; the J call may be wrong. Germline CDR1 reads LGHNA; CDR2 reads YNFKEQ. CDR3 size: 18 residues.

The J gene is TRBJ2-2, the V gene TRBV2; TRBD2 matches at 9 bases. This CDR3 is 17 amino acids long. Germline assignment: CDR1 SNHLY and CDR2 FYNNEI. V lost 6 bases to trimming and J lost 4 bases; unmatched junction nucleotides: 12. The CDR3: CASRRLADSYLTGELFF. The CDR3 coding sequence is TGTGCCAGCAGAAGACTAGCGGACTCTTACCTCACCGGGGAGCTGTTTTTT.

Only one count was recorded for this clone. J is TRBJ2-2 and V is TRBV11-2; D is possibly TRBD2 (7 bases). This CDR3 is 16 amino acids long. From germline, CDR1 is SGHAT and CDR2 FQNNGV. Trimming pared 3 bases from V and 5 bases from J, leaving 16 bases between. CDR3 amino acids: CASSFVGRGPTGELFF. Written as DNA, the CDR3 is TGTGCCAGCAGCTTTGTGGGGCGGGGGCCTACCGGGGAGCTGTTTTTT.

The CDR3 reads CASSPGGRGSWGTQYF. For the CDR3, the DNA is TGTGCCAGCAGCCCGGGGGGCAGGGGGTCATGGGGGACCCAGTACTTC. V is TRBV5-4 and J is TRBJ2-5; D tentatively reads TRBD1 or TRBD2 (7 bases each). CDR3 length equals 16 residues. Germline V gives CDR1 SGHNT, CDR2 YYREEE (reference sequence). Trimming pared 4 bases from V and 7 bases from J, leaving 23 bases between.